The 31 T cell receptor beta chains in this list originate from one sample, sequenced in a study of blood T cell repertoires in COVID-19. Profiled with immunoSEQ multiplex PCR; TCRdb holds only in-frame clones, not every one. In the table there are just over 95,000 clones, 82% of which are singletons. Specimen: peripheral blood. Receptors originate from a man at least 80 years old with acute or convalescent COVID-19.

The chain carries TRBV14 and TRBJ2-3; possibly TRBD2 for D (6 bases). With 0 bases removed from V and 4 bases from J, the gap between germline ends came to 14 bases. CDR1 and CDR2 (germline): SGHDN, FVKESK. CDR3 size: 16 residues. The CDR3 DNA reads as TGTGCCAGCAGCCAAGAAGGCGGGGCCGGCTCAGATACGCAGTATTTT. Protein sequence: CASSQEGGAGSDTQYF.

This chain links TRBV7-7 with TRBJ2-5, with a tentative D call TRBD2 (6 bases). CDR3 length equals 16 residues. CDR1 is SSHAT, CDR2 FNYEAQ, per germline (reference sequence). V was trimmed by 5 bases and J by 1 base, leaving 17 bases between them. CDR3 residues: CASSPSLPGGQETQYF. In nucleotides, the CDR3 is TGTGCCAGCAGCCCGAGTCTACCCGGGGGCCAAGAGACCCAGTACTTC.

V gene TRBV4-2 combines with J gene TRBJ1-2; 11 bases are a match to TRBD1. The CDR3 loop spans 15 amino acids. CDR1 and CDR2 from the germline V gene are LGHNA and YNFKEQ. J gave up 4 bases and V 1 base, and 2 bases lay outside the gene matches. The CDR3 nucleotides are TGTGCCAGCAGCCAAGGGGGGACAGGGGGCTATGGCTACACCTTC. This gives the protein CASSQGGTGGYGYTF.

By share of the sample, this clone is medium-sized. The chain recombines TRBV7-9 with TRBJ1-1; no definite D call. Germline CDR1 is SEHNR and CDR2 is FQNEAQ (reference sequence). The CDR3 loop spans 11 amino acids. The V end lost 5 bases, the J end lost 5 bases, and 6 bases lay between the germline ends. The CDR3 bases are TGTGCCAGCAGCCCCGGGACTGAAGCTTTCTTT. This encodes CASSPGTEAFF.

This chain links TRBV10-2 with TRBJ1-2, with D possibly TRBD1 on 6 matching bases. The germline V and J ends were trimmed by 5 bases and 3 bases, with 13 bases remaining between them. CDR3 length: 14 amino acids. Germline lookup yields CDR1 WSHSY and CDR2 SAAADI. CDR3 region: CASSLQGPDYGYTF. The CDR3 bases are TGCGCCAGCAGTCTACAGGGCCCGGACTATGGCTACACCTTC.

The CDR3 DNA follows: TGTGCCAGCATGCTGGGGGGTAATTCACCCCTCCACTTT. It specifies CASMLGGNSPLHF. V usage is TRBV12-3 or TRBV12-4 and J usage is TRBJ1-6, with TRBD1 as a possible D gene (5 bases). This CDR3 has 13 residues. The V and J ends lost 7 bases and 6 bases respectively, with 10 bases between them.

The chain is built from TRBV7-9 and TRBJ1-2; 9 bases match TRBD1. V lost 5 bases and J lost 6; bases outside the gene matches: 4. This CDR3 has 13 amino acids. Germline values: CDR1 SEHNR, CDR2 FQNEAQ (reference sequence). Here the CDR3 DNA reads TGTGCCAGCAGCAAACAGGGGGCGAATGGCTACACCTTC. This gives the protein CASSKQGANGYTF.

This chain joins TRBV6-6 and TRBJ2-1; 7 positions agree with TRBD1. The CDR3 has 16 amino acids. Germline V gene sequence: CDR1 MNHNY, CDR2 SVGAGI (reference sequence). V dropped 5 bases and J dropped 3; count of bases not matched to a gene: 10. CDR3 sequence: CASSPVRDRVYNEQFF. In DNA form, the CDR3 reads TGTGCCAGCAGTCCCGTAAGGGACAGAGTCTACAATGAGCAGTTCTTC.

The J gene is TRBJ2-3, the V gene TRBV4-3; TRBD2 matches 7 bases. Germline loops: CDR1 LGHNA, CDR2 YSLEER. V lost 0 bases and J lost 6; bases outside the gene matches: 9. The CDR3 sequence is 16 residues long. The CDR3 region has the DNA TGCGCCAGCAGCCAAGATCTAGCGGTGAGCAGGGATACGCAGTATTTT. Translating gives CASSQDLAVSRDTQYF.

The chain is built from TRBV15 and TRBJ2-7, with D perhaps TRBD2 (6 bases). Germline assignment: CDR1 LNHNV and CDR2 YYDKDF (reference sequence). V lost 2 bases to trimming and J lost 2 bases, with 13 bases between them. CDR3 length equals 15 residues. The chain's CDR3 is CATSRSSGAPYEQYF. CDR3 sequence (DNA): TGTGCCACCAGCAGAAGCTCGGGAGCGCCCTACGAGCAGTACTTC.

The chain carries TRBV15 and TRBJ1-5; D remains ambiguous. The CDR3 spans 14 residues. Deletions cut 5 bases from V and 6 bases from J, with 14 bases between. Germline V gene data show CDR1 as LNHNV and CDR2 as YYDKDF (reference sequence). DNA of the CDR3: TGTGCCACCAGCTCCGAAGGCGGGAGTCAGCCCCAGCATTTT. Translating it yields CATSSEGGSQPQHF. Filled out from reference TRBV15 and TRBJ1-5, the complete variable domain reads DAMVIQNPRYQVTQFGKPVTLSCSQTLNHNVMYWYQQKSSQAPKLLFHYYDKDFNNEADTPDNFQSRRPNTSFCFLDIRSPGLGDTAMYLCATSSEGGSQPQHFGDGTRLSIL.

This clone was detected only a few times. The V and J genes are TRBV5-6 and TRBJ1-5; D call uncertain. The CDR3 consists of 15 residues. CDR1 and CDR2 from the germline V gene are SGHDT and YYEEEE. V gave up 0 bases and J gave up 4 bases, with 11 bases separating them. The CDR3: CASSLAYPTNQPQHF. CDR3 nucleotide sequence: TGTGCCAGCAGCTTGGCCTACCCGACTAATCAGCCCCAGCATTTT.

This chain connects TRBV3-1 (or the pseudogene TRBV3-2) to TRBJ1-4; 8 nucleotides match TRBD1. This CDR3 contains 15 residues. Germline V gene lookup returns CDR1 LGHDT and CDR2 YNNKEL (reference sequence). V shed 5 bases and J 6 bases; nucleotides not matched to a gene: 8. The DNA for the CDR3 is TGTGCCAGCAGCTCCCGGGGACAGGTCTATGAAAAACTGTTTTTT. This encodes CASSSRGQVYEKLFF.

This chain's CDR3 is CASSQRQGSTEKLFF. Here the CDR3 DNA reads TGCGCCAGCAGCCAGAGACAGGGGTCTACTGAAAAACTGTTTTTT. This chain uses TRBV4-3 with TRBJ1-4, with 8 bases that match TRBD1. This CDR3 region has 15 residues. Germline V gene lookup returns CDR1 LGHNA and CDR2 YSLEER. V lost 3 bases and J lost 7; bases outside the gene matches: 7.

V and J are TRBV19 and TRBJ1-5; 9 bases fit TRBD1. CDR3 size: 14 residues. V shed 1 base and J 7 bases; nucleotides not matched to a gene: 2. Germline V gives CDR1 LNHDA, CDR2 SQIVND (reference sequence). CDR3 residues: CASSIVTGGQPQHF. CDR3 nucleotides: TGTGCCAGTAGTATAGTGACAGGGGGACAGCCCCAGCATTTT.

The rearrangement uses TRBV9 and TRBJ2-1, with 14 nucleotides matching TRBD2. The J segment lost 4 bases and the V segment lost 0 bases, leaving 0 bases of the junction unmatched. Germline V gives CDR1 SGDLS, CDR2 YYNGEE. The CDR3 spans 16 residues. The CDR3 bases are TGTGCCAGCAGCGTAGGGACTAGCGGGAGGTACAATGAGCAGTTCTTC. Protein product: CASSVGTSGRYNEQFF.

The chain combines TRBV19 with TRBJ1-4, with D perhaps matching TRBD1 (5 bases). Germline CDR1 reads LNHDA; CDR2 reads SQIVND (reference sequence). This CDR3 contains 16 residues. Trimming removed 6 bases from V and 9 bases from J, with 23 bases in between. The CDR3 here is CASSPSPSGFTKKLFF. The CDR3 DNA reads as TGTGCCAGTAGCCCTTCCCCTTCAGGGTTTACTAAAAAACTGTTTTTT.

The chain carries TRBV5-6 and TRBJ1-3; maybe TRBD1 (6 bases). Germline lookup yields CDR1 SGHDT and CDR2 YYEEEE. Deletions cut 5 bases from V and 8 bases from J, with 20 bases between. This CDR3 contains 15 residues. In nucleotides, the CDR3 is TGTGCCAGCAGGTACACAGGGACCGGAGGCGACACCATATATTTT. Translated, it gives CASRYTGTGGDTIYF. The variable domain in full, with the rest retrieved from reference TRBV5-6 and TRBJ1-3, is DAGVTQSPTHLIKTRGQQVTLRCSPKSGHDTVSWYQQALGQGPQFIFQYYEEEERQRGNFPDRFSGHQFPNYSSELNVNALLLGDSALYLCASRYTGTGGDTIYFGEGSWLTVV.

The rearrangement joins TRBV3-1 (or the pseudogene TRBV3-2) to TRBJ2-1; the match to TRBD2 covers 9 bases. CDR1 and CDR2 from the germline V gene are LGHDT and YNNKEL (reference sequence). V gave up 1 base and J gave up 0 bases; unmatched junction bases: 7. The CDR3 contains 18 residues. CDR3 sequence (DNA): TGTGCCAGCAGCCAAGCCCCGACTAGCGGTGGCTCCTACAATGAGCAGTTCTTC. Translation gives CASSQAPTSGGSYNEQFF.

In nucleotides, the CDR3 is TGTGCCAGCAGCAAAGGAGGAGGACAGTTGGGATACTATGGCTACACCTTC. It translates to CASSKGGGQLGYYGYTF. This chain links TRBV21-1 with TRBJ1-2; the table's TRBD1 call for D was not verified on the DNA. TRBV21-1 is labeled a pseudogene. The CDR3 loop spans 17 amino acids.

This clone was seen just once. The chain is built from TRBV5-4 and TRBJ2-5, with TRBD1 identical over 11 bases. Trimming cost V 4 bases and J 4 bases; bases outside gene matches: 3. The CDR3 contains 14 residues. Germline V gene lookup returns CDR1 SGHNT and CDR2 YYREEE (reference sequence). CDR3 sequence: CASSTDRGRETQYF. CDR3 bases: TGTGCCAGCAGCACGGACAGGGGGCGAGAGACCCAGTACTTC.

The V call is TRBV14, the J call TRBJ2-3; TRBD2 might be the D (6 bases). Germline CDR1 reads SGHDN; CDR2 reads FVKESK. The CDR3 runs to 16 residues. With 5 bases removed from V and 3 bases from J, the gap between germline ends came to 18 bases. The CDR3 DNA reads TGTGCCAGCAGCGACGCCGGGAGTCGGTTAACAGATACGCAGTATTTT. Translating gives CASSDAGSRLTDTQYF.

This rearrangement joins TRBV11-3 to TRBJ2-3; TRBD1 matches 7 bases. CDR1 and CDR2 from the germline V gene are SGHNT and YENEEA. This CDR3 contains 15 residues. The V gene end was trimmed by 5 bases and the J gene end by 1 base; junction bases not matched to a gene: 6. The CDR3 coding sequence is TGTGCCAGCAGCACAACAGGGGCCGGCACAGATACGCAGTATTTT. Protein sequence: CASSTTGAGTDTQYF.

J is TRBJ2-3 and V is TRBV19; unclear D gene. V dropped 10 bases and J dropped 1 base, with 6 bases sitting between them. CDR3 length: 11 residues. Looked up from germline, CDR1 is LNHDA and CDR2 is SQIVND (reference sequence). In DNA form, the CDR3 reads TGTGCCAAACGGTGCACAGATACGCAGTATTTT. Translating it yields CAKRCTDTQYF.

V usage is TRBV5-1 and J usage is TRBJ1-2, with a weak D call TRBD1 (5 bases). This CDR3 comprises 17 residues. The germline gives CDR1 SGHRS, CDR2 YFSETQ. V was cut by 0 bases and J by 1 base, with 16 bases left in between. The CDR3 DNA reads TGCGCCAGCAGCTTGGGGCAGGGTTTTCAACGTAACTATGGCTACACCTTC. It yields the protein CASSLGQGFQRNYGYTF.

The chain links TRBV19 to TRBJ1-6; 11 positions match TRBD1. Germline CDR1 reads LNHDA; CDR2 reads SQIVND (reference sequence). The trim removed 6 bases at V and 9 bases at J, leaving 4 bases unmatched. The CDR3 sequence is 14 residues long. This CDR3 is CASRSGTGGSPLHF. CDR3 nucleotide sequence: TGTGCCAGTAGGTCCGGGACAGGGGGTTCACCCCTCCACTTT.

The rearrangement links TRBV18 to TRBJ2-7; 7 bases map to TRBD2. Germline loops: CDR1 KGHSH, CDR2 LQKENI. CDR3 size: 14 residues. J gave up 4 bases and V 1 base, and 4 bases lay outside the gene matches. CDR3 sequence: CASSPLGGDYEQYF. The CDR3 coding sequence is TGTGCCAGCTCACCACTGGGGGGGGATTACGAGCAGTACTTC.

The rearrangement joins TRBV3-1 (or the pseudogene TRBV3-2) to TRBJ2-7; possibly TRBD2 for D (6 bases). Trimming took off 3 bases at V and 2 bases at J, with 11 bases between the two ends. The length of the CDR3 is 14 residues. The germline gives CDR1 LGHDT, CDR2 YNNKEL (reference sequence). The CDR3 is CASSHRDSPYEQYF. The CDR3, as DNA: TGTGCCAGCAGCCACCGGGACTCGCCCTACGAGCAGTACTTC.

This clone was counted a single time. The chain carries TRBV5-1 and TRBJ1-6; no clear D gene. The length of the CDR3 is 14 residues. Germline V gives CDR1 SGHRS, CDR2 YFSETQ. V lost 4 bases and J lost 10, with 15 bases in between. CDR3 region: CASSQAGPDSPLHF. CDR3 bases: TGCGCCAGCAGCCAGGCGGGTCCGGACTCACCCCTCCACTTT.

The chain links TRBV28 to TRBJ1-1; TRBD1 matches 9 bases. The CDR3 is made up of 16 amino acids. J gave up 2 bases and V 6 bases, and 10 bases lay outside the gene matches. In germline, CDR1 is MDHEN, CDR2 SYDVKM. The CDR3: CASRTGQGKPNTEAFF. Here the CDR3 DNA reads TGTGCCAGCAGAACGGGACAGGGAAAACCAAACACTGAAGCTTTCTTT.

This clone was seen a handful of times. The chain employs TRBV5-6 and TRBJ2-1; 13 nucleotides line up with TRBD2. V lost 4 bases and J lost 8; bases outside the gene matches: 9. Germline CDR1 is SGHDT and CDR2 is YYEEEE. The CDR3 sequence is 16 residues long. CDR3 coding DNA: TGTGCCAGCAGCCAACGGACTAGCGGGAGTTTGCATGAGCAGTTCTTC. Translation: CASSQRTSGSLHEQFF.